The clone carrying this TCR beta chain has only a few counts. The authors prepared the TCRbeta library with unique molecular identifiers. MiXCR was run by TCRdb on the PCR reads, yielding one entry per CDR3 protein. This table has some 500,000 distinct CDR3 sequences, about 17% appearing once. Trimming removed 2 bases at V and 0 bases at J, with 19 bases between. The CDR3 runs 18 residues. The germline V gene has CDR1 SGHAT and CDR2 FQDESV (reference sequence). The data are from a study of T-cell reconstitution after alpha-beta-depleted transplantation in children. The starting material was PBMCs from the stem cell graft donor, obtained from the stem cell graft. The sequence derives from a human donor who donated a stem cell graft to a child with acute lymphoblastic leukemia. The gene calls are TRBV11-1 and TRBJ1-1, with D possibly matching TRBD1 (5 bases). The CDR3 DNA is TGTGCCAGCAGCTTACTACCCTTCGCGGGGCGAATGAACACTGAAGCTTTCTTT. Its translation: CASSLLPFAGRMNTEAFF.